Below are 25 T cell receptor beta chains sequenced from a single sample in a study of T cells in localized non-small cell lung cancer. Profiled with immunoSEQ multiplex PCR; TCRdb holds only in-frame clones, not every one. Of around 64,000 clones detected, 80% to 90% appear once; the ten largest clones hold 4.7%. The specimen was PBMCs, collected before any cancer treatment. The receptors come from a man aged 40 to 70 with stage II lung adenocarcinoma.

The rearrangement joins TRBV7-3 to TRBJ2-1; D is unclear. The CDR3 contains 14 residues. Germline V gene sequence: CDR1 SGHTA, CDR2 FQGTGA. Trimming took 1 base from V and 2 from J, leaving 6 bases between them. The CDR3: CASSLRGTYNEQFF. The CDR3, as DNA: TGTGCCAGCAGCTTAAGGGGAACCTACAATGAGCAGTTCTTC.

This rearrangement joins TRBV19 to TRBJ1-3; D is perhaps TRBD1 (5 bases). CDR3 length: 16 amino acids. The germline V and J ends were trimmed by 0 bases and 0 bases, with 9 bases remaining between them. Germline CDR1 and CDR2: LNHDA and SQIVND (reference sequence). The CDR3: CASSIDAGHSGNTIYF. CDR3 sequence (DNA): TGTGCCAGTAGTATAGACGCAGGGCACTCTGGAAACACCATATATTTT. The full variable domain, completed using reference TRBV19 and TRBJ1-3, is DGGITQSPKYLFRKEGQNVTLSCEQNLNHDAMYWYRQDPGQGLRLIYYSQIVNDFQKGDIAEGYSVSREKKESFPLTVTSAQKNPTAFYLCASSIDAGHSGNTIYFGEGSWLTVV.

The CDR3, as DNA: TGTGCCAGCAGTCACATCTACAAGGGGACTGAAGCTTTCTTT. Amino acid sequence: CASSHIYKGTEAFF. The chain uses TRBV6-1 and TRBJ1-1, with D possibly TRBD1 on 5 matching bases. CDR1 is MNHNS and CDR2 is SASEGT in the germline V gene. Trimming removed 5 bases from V and 5 bases from J, with 15 bases in between. CDR3 length equals 14 residues.

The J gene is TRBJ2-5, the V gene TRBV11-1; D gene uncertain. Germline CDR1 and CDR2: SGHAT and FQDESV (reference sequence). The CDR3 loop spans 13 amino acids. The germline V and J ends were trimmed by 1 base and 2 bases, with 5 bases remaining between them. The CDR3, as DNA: TGTGCCAGCAGCTTAGATCGTCAAGAGACCCAGTACTTC. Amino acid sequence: CASSLDRQETQYF. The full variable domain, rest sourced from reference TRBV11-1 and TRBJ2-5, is EAEVAQSPRYKITEKSQAVAFWCDPISGHATLYWYRQILGQGPELLVQFQDESVVDDSQLPKDRFSAERLKGVDSTLKIQPAELGDSAMYLCASSLDRQETQYFGPGTRLLVL.

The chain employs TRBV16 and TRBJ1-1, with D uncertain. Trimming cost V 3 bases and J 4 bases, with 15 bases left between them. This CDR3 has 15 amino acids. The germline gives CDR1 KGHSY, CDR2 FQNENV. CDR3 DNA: TGTGCCAGCAGCCAGACCCGGGCACCCGGCACTGAAGCTTTCTTT. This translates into CASSQTRAPGTEAFF.

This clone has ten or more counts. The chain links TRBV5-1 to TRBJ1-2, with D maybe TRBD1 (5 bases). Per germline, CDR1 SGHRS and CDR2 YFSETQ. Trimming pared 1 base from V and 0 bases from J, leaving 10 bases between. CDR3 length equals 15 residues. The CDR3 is CASSLTDRANYGYTF. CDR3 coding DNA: TGCGCCAGCAGCTTGACAGACAGAGCTAACTATGGCTACACCTTC.

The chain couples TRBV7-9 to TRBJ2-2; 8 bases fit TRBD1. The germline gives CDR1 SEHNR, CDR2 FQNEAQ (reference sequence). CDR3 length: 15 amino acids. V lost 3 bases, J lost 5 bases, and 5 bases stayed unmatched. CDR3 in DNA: TGTGCCAGCAGCTTTCAGGGGGCGGGTACCGGGGAGCTGTTTTTT. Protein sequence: CASSFQGAGTGELFF.

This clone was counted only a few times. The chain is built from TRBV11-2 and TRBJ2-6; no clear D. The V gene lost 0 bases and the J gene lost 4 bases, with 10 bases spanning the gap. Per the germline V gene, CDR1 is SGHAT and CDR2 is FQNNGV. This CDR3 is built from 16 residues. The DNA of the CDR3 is TGTGCCAGCAGCTTAGATCTAGTACCCGGGGCCAACGTCCTGACTTTC. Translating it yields CASSLDLVPGANVLTF.

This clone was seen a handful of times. The DNA for the CDR3 is TGTGCCATCAGTGAGTCGGAGGACAGGGCAGATACGCAGTATTTT. Translation: CAISESEDRADTQYF. The J gene is TRBJ2-3, the V gene TRBV10-3; TRBD1 matches at 8 bases. There are 15 residues in the CDR3. After removal of 0 bases from V and 4 bases from J, the junction contained 3 bases not matched to a gene. Germline CDR1 ENHRY, CDR2 SYGVKD.

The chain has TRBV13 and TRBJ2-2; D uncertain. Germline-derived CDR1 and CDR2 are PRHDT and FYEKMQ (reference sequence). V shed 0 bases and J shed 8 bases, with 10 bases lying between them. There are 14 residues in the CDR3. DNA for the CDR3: TGTGCCAGCAGCTTAGGAAACAGAATGGGGGAGCTGTTTTTT. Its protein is CASSLGNRMGELFF. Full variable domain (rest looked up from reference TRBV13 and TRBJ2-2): AAGVIQSPRHLIKEKRETATLKCYPIPRHDTVYWYQQGPGQDPQFLISFYEKMQSDKGSIPDRFSAQQFSDYHSELNMSSLELGDSALYFCASSLGNRMGELFFGEGSRLTVL.

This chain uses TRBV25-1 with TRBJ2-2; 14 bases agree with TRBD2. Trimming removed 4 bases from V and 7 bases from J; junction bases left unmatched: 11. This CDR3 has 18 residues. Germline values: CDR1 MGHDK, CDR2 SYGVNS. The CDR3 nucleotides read TGTGCCAGCAGTGGTATGCCTGGGACTAGCGGGAGCAGCGGGGAGCTGTTTTTT. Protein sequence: CASSGMPGTSGSSGELFF. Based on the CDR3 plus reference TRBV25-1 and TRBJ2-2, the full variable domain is EADIYQTPRYLVIGTGKKITLECSQTMGHDKMYWYQQDPGMELHLIHYSYGVNSTEKGDLSSESTVSRIRTEHFPLTLESARPSHTSQYLCASSGMPGTSGSSGELFFGEGSRLTVL.

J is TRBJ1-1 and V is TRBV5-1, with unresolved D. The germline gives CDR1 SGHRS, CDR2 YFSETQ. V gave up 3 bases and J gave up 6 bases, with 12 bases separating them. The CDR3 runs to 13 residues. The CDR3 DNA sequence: TGCGCCAGCAGCTCTCCGACTGATTCTGAAGCTTTCTTT. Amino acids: CASSSPTDSEAFF.

The CDR3 region has the DNA TGCGCCAGCAGCCCGCAAGGACTAGGTCCAGATACGCAGTATTTT. It translates to CASSPQGLGPDTQYF. This rearrangement joins TRBV5-1 to TRBJ2-3; 7 bases line up with TRBD2. The germline V gene has CDR1 SGHRS and CDR2 YFSETQ. With 4 bases clipped from V and 4 bases from J, the junction kept 9 bases outside the gene matches. This CDR3 has 15 amino acids.

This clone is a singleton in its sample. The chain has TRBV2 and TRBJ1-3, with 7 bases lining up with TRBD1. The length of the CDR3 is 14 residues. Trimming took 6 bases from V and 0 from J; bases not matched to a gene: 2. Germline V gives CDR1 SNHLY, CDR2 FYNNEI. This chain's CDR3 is CASRDRSSGNTIYF. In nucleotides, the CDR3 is TGTGCCAGCAGGGACAGGTCCTCTGGAAACACCATATATTTT.

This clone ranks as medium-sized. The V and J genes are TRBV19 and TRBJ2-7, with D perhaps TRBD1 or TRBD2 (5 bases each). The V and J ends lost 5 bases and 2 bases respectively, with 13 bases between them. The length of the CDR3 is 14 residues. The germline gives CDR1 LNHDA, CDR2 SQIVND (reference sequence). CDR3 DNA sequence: TGTGCCAGTAGTTCTGGGACGCGTACCTACGAGCAGTACTTC. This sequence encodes CASSSGTRTYEQYF.

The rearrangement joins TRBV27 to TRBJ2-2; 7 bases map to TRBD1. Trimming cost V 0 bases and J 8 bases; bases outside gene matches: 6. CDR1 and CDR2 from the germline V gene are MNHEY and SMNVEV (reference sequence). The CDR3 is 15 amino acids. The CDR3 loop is CASSLSPGGSGELFF. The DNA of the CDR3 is TGTGCCAGCAGTTTATCCCCAGGGGGATCTGGGGAGCTGTTTTTT.

CDR3 coding DNA: TGTGCCATCAGTGCCCTAGGGCGGGAGAGAGATACGCAGTATTTT. Protein: CAISALGRERDTQYF. The chain is built from TRBV10-3 and TRBJ2-3, with TRBD2 matching 7 bases. This CDR3 comprises 15 residues. Trimming took 4 bases from V and 5 from J; bases not matched to a gene: 9. Germline CDR1 ENHRY, CDR2 SYGVKD.

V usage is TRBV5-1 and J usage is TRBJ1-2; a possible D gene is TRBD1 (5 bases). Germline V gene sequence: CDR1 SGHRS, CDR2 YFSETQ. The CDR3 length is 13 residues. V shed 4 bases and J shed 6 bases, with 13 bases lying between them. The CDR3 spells CASSARAGDGYTF. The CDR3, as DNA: TGCGCCAGCAGCGCCAGGGCTGGGGATGGCTACACCTTC.

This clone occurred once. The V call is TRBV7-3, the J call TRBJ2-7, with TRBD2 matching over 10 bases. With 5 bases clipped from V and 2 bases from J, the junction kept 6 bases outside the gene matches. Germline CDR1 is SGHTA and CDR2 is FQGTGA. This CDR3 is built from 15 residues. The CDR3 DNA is TGTGCCAGCAGCCCGGGGACTAGCGCTCCCTACGAGCAGTACTTC. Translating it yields CASSPGTSAPYEQYF.

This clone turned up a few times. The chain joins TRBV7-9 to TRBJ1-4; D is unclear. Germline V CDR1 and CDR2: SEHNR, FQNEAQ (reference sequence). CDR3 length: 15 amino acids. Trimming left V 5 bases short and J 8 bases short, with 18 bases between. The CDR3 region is CASSGSPDLEEKLFF. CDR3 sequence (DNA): TGTGCCAGCAGCGGAAGCCCGGACTTGGAGGAAAAACTGTTTTTT.

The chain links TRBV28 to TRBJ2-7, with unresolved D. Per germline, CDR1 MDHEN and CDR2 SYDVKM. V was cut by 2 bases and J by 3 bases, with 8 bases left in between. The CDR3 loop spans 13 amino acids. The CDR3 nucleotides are TGTGCCAGCAGTTTAGGCCCTATCTACGAGCAGTACTTC. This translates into CASSLGPIYEQYF.

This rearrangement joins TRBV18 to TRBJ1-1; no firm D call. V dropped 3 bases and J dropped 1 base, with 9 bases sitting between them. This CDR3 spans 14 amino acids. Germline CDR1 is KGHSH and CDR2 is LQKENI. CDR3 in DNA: TGTGCCAGCTCACCGGGAGTTACGAACACTGAAGCTTTCTTT. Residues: CASSPGVTNTEAFF.

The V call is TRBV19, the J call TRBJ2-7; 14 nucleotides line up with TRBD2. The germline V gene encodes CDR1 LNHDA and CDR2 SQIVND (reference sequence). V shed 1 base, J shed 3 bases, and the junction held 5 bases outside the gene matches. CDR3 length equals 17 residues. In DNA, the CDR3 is TGTGCCAGTAGTATAGCCGGGACTAGCGGGAGCGGCTACGAGCAGTACTTC. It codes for CASSIAGTSGSGYEQYF.

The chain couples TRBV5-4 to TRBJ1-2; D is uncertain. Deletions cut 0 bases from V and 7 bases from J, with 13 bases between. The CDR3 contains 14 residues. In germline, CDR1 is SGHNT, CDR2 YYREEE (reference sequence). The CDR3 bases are TGTGCCAGCAGCTTGGGTGGGATGGACTTTGGCTACACCTTC. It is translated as CASSLGGMDFGYTF.

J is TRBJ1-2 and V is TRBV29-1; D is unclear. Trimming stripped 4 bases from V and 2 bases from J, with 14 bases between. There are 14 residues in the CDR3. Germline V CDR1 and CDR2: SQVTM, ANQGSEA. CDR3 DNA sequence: TGCAGCGTTGTTTCCGCGGGCCGCAACTATGGCTACACCTTC. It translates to CSVVSAGRNYGYTF.